The 13 T cell receptor beta chains below come from one sample, sequenced in a study of patients and donors after allogeneic stem cell transplantation. TCRdb reanalysed the RT-PCR reads using MiXCR and keeps one entry per CDR3 protein. Among roughly 230,000 distinct CDR3 sequences, 13% to 15% were seen once, and the ten largest hold 11%. Input material: blood, either unsorted or a sorted T cell fraction (not recorded which). All receptors come from a human donor who was either an allogeneic HSCT recipient or a stem cell or donor lymphocyte infusion donor (not recorded which). It is not recorded whose cells these are; they may come from a transplant donor.

This clonotype was observed at least ten times. The chain has TRBV20-1 and TRBJ1-1, with D hard to call. CDR3 size: 11 residues. V lost 3 bases to trimming and J lost 11 bases, with 13 bases between them. Looked up from germline, CDR1 is DFQATT and CDR2 is SNEGSKA (reference sequence). The CDR3 region is CSARPEGAAFF. As DNA, the CDR3 is TGCAGTGCTAGGCCCGAGGGAGCGGCTTTCTTT.

Only a few counts were recorded for this clonotype. V gene TRBV18 combines with J gene TRBJ2-5, with D possibly being TRBD2 (5 bases). CDR1 and CDR2 from the germline V gene are KGHSH and LQKENI. This CDR3 contains 13 residues. V was pared by 8 bases and J by 4 bases, with 14 bases between. The CDR3 DNA reads as TGTGCCAGCCGAAGCGGTAGTGGAGAGACCCAGTACTTC. It is translated as CASRSGSGETQYF. Drawing the rest from reference TRBV18 and TRBJ2-5, the complete variable domain is NAGVMQNPRHLVRRRGQEARLRCSPMKGHSHVYWYRQLPEEGLKFMVYLQKENIIDESGMPKERFSAEFPKEGPSILRIQQVVRGDSAAYFCASRSGSGETQYFGPGTRLLVL.

There are a few counts of this clonotype. V and J are TRBV6-1 and TRBJ1-1, with 8 bases fitting TRBD1. The germline CDR1 and CDR2 sequences are MNHNS and SASEGT. Trimming cost V 6 bases and J 6 bases; bases outside gene matches: 15. The length of the CDR3 is 16 residues. CDR3 in DNA: TGTGCCAGCAGGAACCCTCGGGCAGGGGGCAAATCTGAAGCTTTCTTT. Its translation: CASRNPRAGGKSEAFF.

This clonotype has ten or more counts. V usage is TRBV3-1 and J usage is TRBJ1-4; D ambiguous. The CDR3 is made up of 16 amino acids. Germline V gene sequence: CDR1 LGHDT, CDR2 YNNKEL (reference sequence). V gave up 2 bases and J gave up 0 bases, with 10 bases separating them. CDR3 residues: CASSQSGDSTNEKLFF. The DNA of the CDR3 is TGTGCCAGCAGCCAATCCGGTGACTCAACTAATGAAAAACTGTTTTTT.

This clonotype was seen many times. The chain uses TRBV5-5 and TRBJ1-1; TRBD1 matches 8 bases. The J segment lost 5 bases and the V segment lost 0 bases, leaving 9 bases of the junction unmatched. Germline-derived CDR1 and CDR2 are SGHKS and YYEKEE (reference sequence). There are 16 residues in the CDR3. The CDR3 is CASSLVAGGTRTEAFF. CDR3 coding DNA: TGTGCCAGCAGCTTGGTGGCAGGGGGCACGAGGACTGAAGCTTTCTTT.

This clonotype was seen only a few times. This chain connects TRBV6-1 to TRBJ2-3, with TRBD1 matching over 8 bases. V gave up 3 bases and J gave up 5 bases; unmatched junction bases: 4. Germline CDR1 MNHNS, CDR2 SASEGT. There are 14 residues in the CDR3. As DNA, the CDR3 is TGTGCCAGCAGTGAGTCAGGGGGCAGAGATACGCAGTATTTT. It encodes CASSESGGRDTQYF.

This clonotype appeared many times. V and J are TRBV7-8 and TRBJ1-5, with 7 positions matching TRBD1. This CDR3 contains 15 residues. The ends lost 4 bases at V and 3 bases at J; junction bases unmatched: 6. Per the germline V gene, CDR1 is SGHVS and CDR2 is FQNEAQ. CDR3: CASSSTGINNQPQHF. CDR3 bases: TGTGCCAGCAGCTCGACAGGGATCAACAATCAGCCCCAGCATTTT.

The chain uses TRBV2 and TRBJ1-4, with 10 bases that match TRBD1. Germline CDR1 is SNHLY and CDR2 is FYNNEI. V trimming: 9 bases; J trimming: 2 bases; junction bases outside the gene matches: 12. The CDR3 covers 17 residues. The CDR3 DNA reads as TGTGCCAGTTCCCGGGACAGGGGATTTGGGACTAATGAAAAACTGTTTTTT. The encoded protein is CASSRDRGFGTNEKLFF.

This clonotype showed up just a few times. The chain combines TRBV20-1 with TRBJ1-2, with 8 bases identical to TRBD1. This CDR3 is built from 15 residues. Per the germline V gene, CDR1 is DFQATT and CDR2 is SNEGSKA (reference sequence). Trimming at V came to 6 bases and at J to 8 bases, leaving 17 bases not matched to a gene. CDR3 region: CSALIHGTGLDGYTF. The CDR3 DNA reads as TGCAGTGCCCTAATACACGGGACAGGCCTCGACGGCTACACCTTC.

J is TRBJ2-3 and V is TRBV6-2 or TRBV6-3; D is uncertain. CDR3 length: 14 residues. CDR1 MNHEY and CDR2 SVGEGT come from the germline V gene. V lost 2 bases and J lost 3, with 9 bases in between. The DNA of the CDR3 is TGTGCCAGCAGTTACAACGCCGAGACAGATACGCAGTATTTT. It is translated as CASSYNAETDTQYF.

This clonotype was recorded at least ten times. The chain recombines TRBV29-1 with TRBJ2-5, with D unclear. The V gene lost 1 base and the J gene lost 5 bases, with 11 bases spanning the gap. This CDR3 contains 13 residues. Germline CDR1 is SQVTM and CDR2 is ANQGSEA. CDR3: CSVEAGSSETQYF. The CDR3 DNA follows: TGCAGCGTTGAAGCGGGTAGCAGTGAGACCCAGTACTTC. Together with reference TRBV29-1 and TRBJ2-5, the CDR3 gives the full variable domain: SAVISQKPSRDICQRGTSLTIQCQVDSQVTMMFWYRQQPGQSLTLIATANQGSEATYESGFVIDKFPISRPNLTFSTLTVSNMSPEDSSIYLCSVEAGSSETQYFGPGTRLLVL.

Ten or more counts support this clonotype. This chain joins TRBV20-1 and TRBJ1-5; 8 bases are shared with TRBD1. Germline V gene data show CDR1 as DFQATT and CDR2 as SNEGSKA (reference sequence). The CDR3 extends over 14 amino acids. With 6 bases clipped from V and 8 bases from J, the junction kept 12 bases outside the gene matches. CDR3 sequence: CSAYSGGAGEPQHF. Here the CDR3 DNA reads TGCAGTGCCTACTCAGGGGGCGCTGGGGAGCCCCAGCATTTT.

Written as DNA, the CDR3 is TGCGCCAGCAGCTTGGGACAGGGGGCCTTAAACCAAGAGACCCAGTACTTC. It is translated as CASSLGQGALNQETQYF. This chain links TRBV5-1 with TRBJ2-5, with 10 bases aligning to TRBD1. This CDR3 has 17 amino acids. With 0 bases clipped from V and 0 bases from J, the junction kept 5 bases outside the gene matches. CDR1 SGHRS and CDR2 YFSETQ come from the germline V gene.